This T cell receptor beta chain was sequenced in a study of blood T cell repertoires in COVID-19. The CDR3 has 14 residues. CDR1 and CDR2 (germline): LNHDA, SQIVND (reference sequence). The J segment lost 3 bases and the V segment lost 6 bases, leaving 3 bases of the junction unmatched. The protocol was immunoSEQ multiplex PCR, while the TCRdb copy is restricted to in-frame clones and leaves out a portion. The sample lists about 300,000 clones, approximately 83% occurring once. This receptor was identified in a woman between 45 and 65 years old who had recovered from COVID-19. The sequenced sample consisted of peripheral blood. The chain uses TRBV19 and TRBJ2-5; TRBD2 aligns across 11 bases. The DNA for the CDR3 is TGTGCCAGTAGCCAGACTAGCGGGGAAGAGACCCAGTACTTC. This translates into CASSQTSGEETQYF.